This TCR beta chain was recorded in a study of T-cell memory formation after mild COVID-19. The table lists this clonotype with many counts. TCRdb re-analysed the 5' RACE reads in MiXCR, keeping a single row per CDR3 protein. The sample shows around 250,000 distinct CDR3 sequences, 16% of them seen only once. CDR1 is SGHTA and CDR2 is FQGNSA in the germline V gene. CDR3 length: 14 residues. The junction had 6 bases not matched to a gene; V was cut back by 5 bases and J by 4 bases. The rearrangement joins TRBV7-2 to TRBJ2-3, with 7 bases identical to TRBD1. The sequence was obtained from a man younger than 35 who had mild COVID-19 (a few samples of this study predate the infection). Cell type and time point are not known. Sequencing input: PBMCs or a T cell subset sorted from them (not recorded which). CDR3 nucleotides: TGTGCCAGCAGCCCACGCCAGGGGGCAGATACGCAGTATTTT. It is translated as CASSPRQGADTQYF.